These 32 T cell receptor beta chains originate from one sample sequenced in a study of tumor-infiltrating lymphocytes in primary liver carcinoma. Constant-region priming of roughly 490 ng total RNA yielded TCR beta cDNA. TCR beta libraries came from three nested multiplex PCR rounds using slightly modified ARM-PCR. Two initial PCR rounds of around 10 cycles each paired TRBV1-TRBV30 forward primers with a C-beta reverse primer. Each CDR3 protein is one row after TCRdb ran MiXCR on the multiplex PCR reads. This table holds 330,000 or so distinct CDR3 sequences, approximately 64% found once. Unsorted whole blood supplied the RNA, and germline DNA was extracted too. The sample taken for sequencing was peripheral blood. The receptor set was obtained from a man aged 40-50 years with primary liver carcinoma and hepatitis B virus infection.

The chain links TRBV5-1 to TRBJ2-1; 7 positions match TRBD1. CDR1 is SGHRS and CDR2 is YFSETQ in the germline V gene. The CDR3 extends over 14 amino acids. CDR3 DNA sequence: TGCGCTAACAGTCCAGGGGGCTCCTACAATGAGCAGTTCTTC. Residues: CANSPGGSYNEQFF.

With respect to this clonotype: A much larger clone lies a single base off, so this may be a read error. This chain joins TRBV6-2 or TRBV6-3 and TRBJ1-4; D is ambiguous. Germline CDR1 is MNHEY and CDR2 is SVGEGT. This CDR3 has 16 residues. V was clipped by 7 bases and J by 11 bases, with 26 bases between them. The CDR3 DNA reads TGTGCCAGCACCTATGAGGGAACTGAAGGTTTGCGGAAACTGTTTTTT. It translates to CASTYEGTEGLRKLFF.

As to this clonotype: An end of the junction does not agree with germline; a read error may underlie this. V gene TRBV6-1 combines with J gene TRBJ2-1; possibly TRBD2 for D (6 bases). This CDR3 has 13 amino acids. Per the germline V gene, CDR1 is MNHNS and CDR2 is SASEGT. The CDR3 bases are TGTACCAGCAGGAAGACGGGAGTTTCCGAGCACTTCTTC. The encoded protein is CTSRKTGVSEHFF.

V usage is TRBV29-1 and J usage is TRBJ1-1; TRBD1 agrees at 8 bases. Germline values: CDR1 SQVTM, CDR2 ANQGSEA. Trimming cost V 7 bases and J 4 bases; bases outside gene matches: 14. The length of the CDR3 is 15 residues. CDR3 coding DNA: TGCAGCGCCCCACTAATACAGGGGGGTAGCACTGAAGCTTTCTTT. Encoded protein: CSAPLIQGGSTEAFF.

Points on this clonotype: The junction and the germline gene differ at one end; a read error may be behind it. This chain links TRBV11-1 with TRBJ2-1, with 10 bases that match TRBD2. This CDR3 comprises 15 residues. From germline, CDR1 is SGHAT and CDR2 FQDESV (reference sequence). In DNA form, the CDR3 reads TGCGCCAGCAGCGCATCTAGCGGGAGTGATTATGAGCAGTTCTTC. It yields the protein CASSASSGSDYEQFF.

CDR3 sequence (DNA): TGTGCCATCAGCCCCACATGGACGAACTACGAGCAGTACTTC. Its translation: CAISPTWTNYEQYF. V and J are TRBV10-3 and TRBJ2-7; D gene ambiguous. The CDR3 extends over 14 amino acids. The germline V and J ends were trimmed by 6 bases and 3 bases, with 15 bases remaining between them. Germline values: CDR1 ENHRY, CDR2 SYGVKD.

This clonotype was found many times. The chain carries TRBV4-1 and TRBJ2-1; D is perhaps TRBD1 or TRBD2 (5 bases each). Germline V lookup: CDR1 MGHRA, CDR2 YSYEKL. The CDR3 is 13 amino acids. V was cut by 5 bases and J by 6 bases, with 11 bases left in between. The CDR3, as DNA: TGCGCCAGCAGCGCCGGGACCGCCAATGAGCAGTTCTTC. Translation gives CASSAGTANEQFF.

The sample holds a few counts of this clonotype. A junction boundary mismatches the germline segment, possibly from a read error. The V gene is TRBV5-1, the J gene TRBJ1-2, with 8 bases that match TRBD1. Germline V lookup: CDR1 SGHRS, CDR2 YFSETQ. This CDR3 region has 14 residues. The CDR3 loop reads CASSLGGTGDGYTF. In nucleotides, the CDR3 is TGCGCCAGCAGCTTGGGCGGGACAGGTGATGGCTATACCTTC.

In the case of this clonotype: A single base separates this from a much larger clone, so it may be a read error. The rearrangement uses TRBV10-3 and TRBJ2-5, with D hard to call. Per germline, CDR1 ENHRY and CDR2 SYGVKD. CDR3 length equals 11 residues. The CDR3 DNA is TGTACCATCAGTGGCCAAGAGACCCAGTACTTC. This encodes CTISGQETQYF.

This chain uses TRBV11-2 with TRBJ2-1, with 9 bases identical to TRBD2. Germline V lookup: CDR1 SGHAT, CDR2 FQNNGV. The CDR3 covers 16 residues. V was pared by 5 bases and J by 8 bases, with 13 bases of the junction left unmatched. The CDR3 spells CASSPRLAGSGDEQFF. CDR3 nucleotides: TGTGCCAGCAGCCCAAGGCTAGCGGGATCGGGCGATGAGCAGTTCTTC.

Points on this clonotype: This may come from a read error, since a much larger clone is one base off. This chain connects TRBV10-3 to TRBJ1-1; D is possibly TRBD1 (6 bases). The CDR3 extends over 14 amino acids. CDR1 and CDR2 from the germline V gene are ENHRY and SYGVKD. V was shortened by 9 bases and J by 3 bases, with 17 bases between the two germline ends. CDR3 residues: CAMNPRGGDTEAFF. Here the CDR3 DNA reads TGTGCCATGAATCCCAGGGGTGGGGACACTGAAGCTTTCTTT.

This clonotype was seen many times. This sequence joins TRBV29-1 and TRBJ2-7, with 9 bases fitting TRBD1. Germline V lookup: CDR1 SQVTM, CDR2 ANQGSEA. The V segment lost 5 bases and the J segment 2 bases; nucleotides outside the gene matches: 7. The CDR3 loop spans 14 amino acids. DNA of the CDR3: TGCAGCGTTCAACCGGGACAGGGAGCCTACGAGCAGTACTTC. Residues: CSVQPGQGAYEQYF.

Of note for this clonotype: Since no conserved phenylalanine or tryptophan closes the CDR3, a read error is the likely cause. V and J are TRBV4-3 and TRBJ1-2, with 7 bases aligning to TRBD1. Germline V lookup: CDR1 LGHNA, CDR2 YSLEER. The CDR3 is made up of 16 amino acids. V shed 0 bases, J shed 4 bases, and the junction held 8 bases outside the gene matches. The CDR3 loop reads CASSQESIAGGYGYTL. CDR3 DNA sequence: TGCGCCAGCAGCCAAGAATCGATTGCAGGGGGCTATGGCTACACCTTA.

To note about this clonotype: The junction departs from the called germline gene at one end, perhaps through a read error. This chain connects TRBV10-3 to TRBJ2-7, with D possibly being TRBD1 (6 bases). The CDR3 consists of 16 residues. In germline, CDR1 is ENHRY, CDR2 SYGVKD. The CDR3 DNA reads as TGTACCATCAGGGGTGGAGTAGGGACACCTACCTACGAGCAGTACTTC. Its protein is CTIRGGVGTPTYEQYF.

This clonotype was seen once. This chain uses TRBV7-9 with TRBJ2-3; no definite D call. The CDR3 runs 12 residues. Looked up from germline, CDR1 is SEHNR and CDR2 is FQNEAQ (reference sequence). The germline V and J ends were trimmed by 5 bases and 9 bases, with 12 bases remaining between them. The CDR3 here is CASSVTVETQYF. DNA of the CDR3: TGTGCCAGCAGCGTAACGGTGGAAACGCAGTATTTT.

Note on this clonotype: A junction end diverges from the germline sequence, so it may reflect a read error. The V and J genes are TRBV11-2 and TRBJ2-6, with a weak D call TRBD1 (5 bases). The CDR3 is made up of 16 amino acids. Germline V gene data show CDR1 as SGHAT and CDR2 as FQNNGV. In DNA, the CDR3 is TGTGCCAGCAGTTTAGGTACAGGATCTGGGGCCAACGTCATGACTTTC. Translating gives CASSLGTGSGANVMTF.

Points on this clonotype: This clone may be a read error of a much larger clone one base away. V gene TRBV4-2 combines with J gene TRBJ2-7; D call uncertain. This CDR3 is 13 amino acids long. Germline-derived CDR1 and CDR2 are LGHNA and YNFKEQ. In DNA form, the CDR3 reads TGTGCCAGGAGCCAAGATAGTCAGTCCGAGCAGTACTTC. This codes for CARSQDSQSEQYF.

With regard to this clonotype: A read error may account for a junction end that differs from germline. The J gene is TRBJ2-7, the V gene TRBV24-1, with 13 bases aligning to TRBD2. The CDR3 contains 16 residues. CDR1 is KGHDR, CDR2 SFDVKD, per germline. The CDR3 region is CATSDFLTSGRYEHYF. CDR3 DNA: TGTGCCACCAGTGATTTTCTGACTAGCGGGAGGTACGAGCATTACTTC.

To note about this clonotype: This CDR3 fails to terminate in the conserved phenylalanine or tryptophan, so it likely reflects a read error. The chain carries TRBV28 and TRBJ2-3, with D perhaps TRBD1 (5 bases). V was pared by 8 bases and J by 6 bases, with 15 bases between. The CDR3 length is 13 residues. Germline V CDR1 and CDR2: MDHEN, SYDVKM. The CDR3 spells CASQDSTVDTQYL. CDR3 DNA: TGTGCCAGCCAAGATTCGACAGTTGATACGCAGTATCTT.

This clonotype was recorded many times. The chain is built from TRBV11-2 and TRBJ2-7; no definite D call. Per the germline V gene, CDR1 is SGHAT and CDR2 is FQNNGV. Trimming cost V 5 bases and J 2 bases, with 7 bases left between them. This CDR3 contains 12 residues. CDR3 sequence reads: CASSRKAYEQYF. The CDR3, as DNA: TGTGCCAGCAGCCGAAAGGCCTACGAGCAGTACTTC. The variable domain in full, completed from reference TRBV11-2 and TRBJ2-7, reads EAGVAQSPRYKIIEKRQSVAFWCNPISGHATLYWYQQILGQGPKLLIQFQNNGVVDDSQLPKDRFSAERLKGVDSTLKIQPAKLEDSAVYLCASSRKAYEQYFGPGTRLTVT.

The rearrangement joins TRBV6-2 or TRBV6-3 to TRBJ2-3, with D tentatively TRBD1 (5 bases). V dropped 6 bases and J dropped 1 base, with 11 bases sitting between them. This CDR3 contains 14 residues. CDR1 is MNHEY, CDR2 SVGEGT, per germline. CDR3 DNA sequence: TGTGCCAGCAGGACAGAGGTTGGCACAGATACGCAGTATTTT. Translated, it gives CASRTEVGTDTQYF.

Points on this clonotype: Just one base apart from a much larger clone, this may be a read error. This chain joins TRBV12-3 or TRBV12-4 and TRBJ2-1, with unresolved D. There are 12 residues in the CDR3. Here the CDR3 reads CASSSPPNEQSF. DNA for the CDR3: TGTGCCAGCAGTTCGCCACCGAATGAGCAGTCCTTC.

The chain has TRBV29-1 and TRBJ1-1; TRBD1 aligns across 7 bases. V was clipped by 6 bases and J by 5 bases; unmatched bases: 6. CDR3 size: 12 residues. The germline CDR1 and CDR2 sequences are SQVTM and ANQGSEA. CDR3: CSVGGGSTEAFF. The CDR3 DNA sequence: TGCAGCGTCGGAGGGGGCAGTACTGAAGCTTTCTTT. Combining the CDR3 with reference TRBV29-1 and TRBJ1-1 gives the whole variable domain SAVISQKPSRDICQRGTSLTIQCQVDSQVTMMFWYRQQPGQSLTLIATANQGSEATYESGFVIDKFPISRPNLTFSTLTVSNMSPEDSSIYLCSVGGGSTEAFFGQGTRLTVV.

Of note for this clonotype: At one end, the junction sequence differs from germline, possibly due to a read error. For the CDR3, the DNA is TGTACCAGCAGTTTTACGGGGGGCAAGCAGTACTTC. Translating gives CTSSFTGGKQYF. The chain employs TRBV6-5 and TRBJ2-7; tentatively, D is TRBD2 (7 bases). The CDR3 loop spans 12 amino acids. CDR1 MNHEY and CDR2 SVGAGI come from the germline V gene.

As regards this clonotype: This clone may be a read error of a much larger clone one base away. This chain links TRBV6-2 or TRBV6-3 with TRBJ1-2; D unresolved. The CDR3 contains 14 residues. V lost 4 bases, J lost 4 bases, and 13 bases lay in between. Germline-derived CDR1 and CDR2 are MNHEY and SVGEGT. Here the CDR3 DNA reads TGTGCCAGCAGTTTCAGACGGCCGCTCTATGGCTACACCTTC. This gives the protein CASSFRRPLYGYTF.

At least ten counts were recorded for this clonotype. At one boundary the junction diverges from the germline segment, which might be a read error. The CDR3 loop is CASSQRTGGNTEAFF. For the CDR3, the DNA is TGTGCCAGCAGCCAACGTACAGGGGGGAACACTGAAGCTTTCTTT. J is TRBJ1-1 and V is TRBV4-1, with 8 bases identical to TRBD1. Germline-derived CDR1 and CDR2 are MGHRA and YSYEKL. The CDR3 spans 15 residues.

For this clonotype: A much larger clone differs by one base, so this may be a read error. The chain links TRBV10-3 to TRBJ2-3; D is perhaps TRBD2 (6 bases). The CDR3 totals 14 residues. Germline CDR1 is ENHRY and CDR2 is SYGVKD. V was trimmed by 11 bases and J by 2 bases, leaving 17 bases between them. This CDR3 reads CAGDNSGNTDTQYF. In DNA form, the CDR3 reads TGTGCCGGCGACAATAGCGGAAACACAGATACGCAGTATTTT.

By its share, this clonotype is medium-sized. This chain joins TRBV29-1 and TRBJ2-3, with D uncertain. Germline-derived CDR1 and CDR2 are SQVTM and ANQGSEA. Trimming shortened V by 5 bases and J by 2 bases, and 2 bases separated the two germline ends. The CDR3 loop spans 10 amino acids. CDR3 DNA sequence: TGCAGCGTTTCCACAGATACGCAGTATTTT. The encoded protein is CSVSTDTQYF.

V gene TRBV30 combines with J gene TRBJ2-2; the match to TRBD2 covers 8 bases. The CDR3 extends over 16 amino acids. V lost 1 base and J lost 5; bases outside the gene matches: 9. Germline CDR1 GTSNPN, CDR2 SVGIG (reference sequence). CDR3 residues: CAWSGVAGTITGELFF. For the CDR3, the DNA is TGTGCCTGGAGTGGAGTAGCGGGGACTATAACCGGGGAGCTGTTTTTT.

In the case of this clonotype: This may stem from a read error, because a much larger clone lies one nucleotide away. The V and J genes are TRBV12-3 or TRBV12-4 and TRBJ1-1; 9 bases agree with TRBD1. The CDR3 spans 15 residues. The trim removed 8 bases at V and 1 base at J, leaving 8 bases unmatched. CDR3 amino acids: CASGNRDRANTEAFF. CDR3 in DNA: TGTGCCAGCGGGAACCGGGACAGGGCGAACACTGAAGCTTTCTTT.

About this clonotype: Since no conserved phenylalanine or tryptophan closes the CDR3, a read error is the likely cause. The V call is TRBV29-1, the J call TRBJ2-2, with TRBD1 matching 11 bases. CDR1 and CDR2 from the germline V gene are SQVTM and ANQGSEA. This CDR3 has 16 amino acids. In DNA form, the CDR3 reads TGTAGCGTTCAGGTGCTGGGACAGGGGGACACCGGGGAGCTGTTTCTT. It encodes CSVQVLGQGDTGELFL.

The rearrangement uses TRBV19 and TRBJ2-4; TRBD1 aligns across 9 bases. The CDR3 sequence is 17 residues long. CDR1 LNHDA and CDR2 SQIVND come from the germline V gene (reference sequence). V was clipped by 3 bases and J by 3 bases; unmatched bases: 9. The CDR3 region is CASSIQRQGDLKNIQYF. The CDR3 DNA is TGTGCCAGTAGTATTCAGCGACAGGGGGACCTCAAAAACATTCAGTACTTC.